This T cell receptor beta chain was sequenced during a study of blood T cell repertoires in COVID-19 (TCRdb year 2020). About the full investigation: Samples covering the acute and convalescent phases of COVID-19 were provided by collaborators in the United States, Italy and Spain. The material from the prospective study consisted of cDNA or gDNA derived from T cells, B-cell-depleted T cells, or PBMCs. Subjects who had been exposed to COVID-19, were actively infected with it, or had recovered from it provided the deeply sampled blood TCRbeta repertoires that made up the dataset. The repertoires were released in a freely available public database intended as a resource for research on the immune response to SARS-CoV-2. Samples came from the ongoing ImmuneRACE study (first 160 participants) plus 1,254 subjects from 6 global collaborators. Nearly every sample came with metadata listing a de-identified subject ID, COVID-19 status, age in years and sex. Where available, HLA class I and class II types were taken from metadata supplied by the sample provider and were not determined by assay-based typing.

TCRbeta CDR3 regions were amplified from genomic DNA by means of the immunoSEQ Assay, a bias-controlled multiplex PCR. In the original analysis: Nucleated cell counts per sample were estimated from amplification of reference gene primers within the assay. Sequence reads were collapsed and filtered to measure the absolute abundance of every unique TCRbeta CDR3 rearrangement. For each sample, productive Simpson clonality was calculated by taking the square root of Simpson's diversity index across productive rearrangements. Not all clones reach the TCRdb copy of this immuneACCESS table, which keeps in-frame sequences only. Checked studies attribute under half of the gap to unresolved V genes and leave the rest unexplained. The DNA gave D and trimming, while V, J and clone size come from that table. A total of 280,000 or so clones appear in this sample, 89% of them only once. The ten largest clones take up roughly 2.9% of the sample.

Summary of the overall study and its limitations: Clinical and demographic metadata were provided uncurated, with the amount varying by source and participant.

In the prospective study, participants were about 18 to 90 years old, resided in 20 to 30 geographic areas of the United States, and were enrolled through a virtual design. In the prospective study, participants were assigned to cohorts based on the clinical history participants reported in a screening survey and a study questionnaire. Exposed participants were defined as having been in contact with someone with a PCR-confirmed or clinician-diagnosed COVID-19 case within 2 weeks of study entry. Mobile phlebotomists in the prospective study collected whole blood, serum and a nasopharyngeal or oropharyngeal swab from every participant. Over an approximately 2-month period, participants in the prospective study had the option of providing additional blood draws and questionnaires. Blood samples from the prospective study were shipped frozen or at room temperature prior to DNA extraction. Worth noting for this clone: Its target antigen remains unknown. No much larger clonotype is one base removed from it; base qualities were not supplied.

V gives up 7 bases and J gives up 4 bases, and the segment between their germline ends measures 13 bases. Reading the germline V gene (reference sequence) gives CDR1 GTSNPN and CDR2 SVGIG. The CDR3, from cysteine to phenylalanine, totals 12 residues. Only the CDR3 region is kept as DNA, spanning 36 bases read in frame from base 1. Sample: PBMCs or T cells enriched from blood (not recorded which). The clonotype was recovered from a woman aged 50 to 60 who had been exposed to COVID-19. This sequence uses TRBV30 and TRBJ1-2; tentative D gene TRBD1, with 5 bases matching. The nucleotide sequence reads TGTGCCTTAAACGGTGGGGCCTATGGCTACACCTTC. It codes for CALNGGAYGYTF.